The 6 T cell receptor beta chains given below trace back to one sample, sequenced in a study of T cell repertoires in cytomegalovirus infection. One entry per CDR3 protein results from TCRdb running MiXCR on the reads. Altogether hundreds of thousands of distinct CDR3 sequences are present, roughly a third being singletons, with the ten largest covering 15% to 20%. For these TCRs, the target antigens are not known. The input for sequencing was cultured PBMCs, taken from culture after CMV antigen stimulation. These TCRs come from a human donor in good health (CMV status not recorded). Some clones in this sample may be carry-over from other donors' samples.

The chain carries TRBV2 and TRBJ2-7; TRBD1 aligns across 9 bases. V lost 4 bases to trimming and J lost 4 bases; unmatched junction nucleotides: 5. The CDR3 has 14 residues. Germline-derived CDR1 and CDR2 are SNHLY and FYNNEI. The CDR3 coding sequence is TGTGCCAGCAGTGGTAGACAGGGGGATTACGAGCAGTACTTC. This encodes CASSGRQGDYEQYF.

The CDR3 is CSARVGGSDNEQFF. CDR3 nucleotide sequence: TGCAGTGCTAGAGTCGGCGGGAGCGACAATGAGCAGTTCTTC. The chain has TRBV20-1 and TRBJ2-1; 7 bases are shared with TRBD2. Germline CDR1 and CDR2: DFQATT and SNEGSKA (reference sequence). J lost 5 bases, V lost 1 base, and 5 bases had no gene match. This CDR3 region has 14 residues.

The V call is TRBV19, the J call TRBJ1-1; no clear D. CDR1 and CDR2 from the germline V gene are LNHDA and SQIVND (reference sequence). Trimming shortened V by 6 bases and J by 7 bases, and 18 bases separated the two germline ends. This CDR3 region has 14 residues. The CDR3 nucleotides are TGTGCCAGTAGAACTAACGGAGTCTTTAGTGAAGCTTTCTTT. Translation: CASRTNGVFSEAFF.

This clonotype was seen a handful of times. The genes are TRBV7-3 and TRBJ2-1; 10 bases agree with TRBD2. The CDR3 consists of 16 residues. With 5 bases clipped from V and 4 bases from J, the junction kept 8 bases outside the gene matches. The germline gives CDR1 SGHTA, CDR2 FQGTGA. The CDR3 sequence is CASSTQGTSAYNEQFF. DNA for the CDR3: TGTGCCAGCAGCACACAGGGGACTAGCGCATACAATGAGCAGTTCTTC.

The genes are TRBV28 and TRBJ2-7; 11 nucleotides agree with TRBD2. J was trimmed by 3 bases and V by 4 bases; bases with no gene match: 8. This CDR3 contains 16 residues. CDR1 and CDR2 from the germline V gene are MDHEN and SYDVKM. The CDR3 reads CASSSRLAGWGYEQYV. CDR3 in DNA: TGTGCCAGCAGTTCCCGACTAGCGGGATGGGGCTACGAGCAGTACGTC.

This clonotype is a singleton in its sample. The chain carries TRBV7-2 and TRBJ2-1; D may be TRBD2 (6 bases). With 2 bases removed from V and 1 base from J, the gap between germline ends came to 9 bases. This CDR3 has 15 residues. CDR1 is SGHTA, CDR2 FQGNSA, per germline. The CDR3 sequence: CASSLRAGSYNEQFF. CDR3 in DNA: TGTGCCAGCAGCTTAAGGGCGGGATCCTACAATGAGCAGTTCTTC. Full variable domain (rest looked up from reference TRBV7-2 and TRBJ2-1): GAGVSQSPSNKVTEKGKDVELRCDPISGHTALYWYRQSLGQGLEFLIYFQGNSAPDKSGLPSDRFSAERTGGSVSTLTIQRTQQEDSAVYLCASSLRAGSYNEQFFGPGTRLTVL.